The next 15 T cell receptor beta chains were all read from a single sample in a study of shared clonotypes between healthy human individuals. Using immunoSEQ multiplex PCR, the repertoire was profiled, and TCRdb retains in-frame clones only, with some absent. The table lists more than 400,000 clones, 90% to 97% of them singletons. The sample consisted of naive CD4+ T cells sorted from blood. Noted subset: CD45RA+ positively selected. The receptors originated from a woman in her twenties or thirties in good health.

The CDR3 spells CASGLASTGGVGNTIYF. The CDR3 DNA sequence: TGTGCTAGTGGTTTGGCCTCGACAGGGGGCGTTGGAAACACCATATATTTT. The chain carries TRBV12-5 and TRBJ1-3; 10 bases are shared with TRBD1. J gave up 3 bases and V 1 base, and 6 bases lay outside the gene matches. The germline V gene has CDR1 LGHNT and CDR2 FRNRAP. This CDR3 region has 17 residues.

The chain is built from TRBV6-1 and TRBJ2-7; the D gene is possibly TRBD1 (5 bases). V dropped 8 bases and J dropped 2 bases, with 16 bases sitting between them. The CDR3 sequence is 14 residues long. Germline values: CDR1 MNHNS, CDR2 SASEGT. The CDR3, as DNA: TGTGCCAGCGAAAGGAAGACAGCCCCCTACGAGCAGTACTTC. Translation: CASERKTAPYEQYF.

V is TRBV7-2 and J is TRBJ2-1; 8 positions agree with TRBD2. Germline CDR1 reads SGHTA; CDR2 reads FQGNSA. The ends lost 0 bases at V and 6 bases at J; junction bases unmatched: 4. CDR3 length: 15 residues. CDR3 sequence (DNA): TGTGCCAGCAGCTTAGCGGTAGCGGGATTCAATGAGCAGTTCTTC. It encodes CASSLAVAGFNEQFF.

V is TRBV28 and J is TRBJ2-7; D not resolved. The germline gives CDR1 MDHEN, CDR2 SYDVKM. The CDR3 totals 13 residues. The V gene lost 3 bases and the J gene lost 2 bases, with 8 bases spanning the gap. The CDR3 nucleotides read TGTGCCAGCAGTTTTAGTATAGCCTACGAGCAGTACTTC. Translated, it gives CASSFSIAYEQYF.

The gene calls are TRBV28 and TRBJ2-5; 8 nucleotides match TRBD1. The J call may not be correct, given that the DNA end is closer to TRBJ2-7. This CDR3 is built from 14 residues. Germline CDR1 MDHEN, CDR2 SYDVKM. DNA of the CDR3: TGTGCCAGCAGTTTGGGCAGGGGGCTGTACGAGCAGTACTTC. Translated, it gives CASSLGRGLYEQYF.

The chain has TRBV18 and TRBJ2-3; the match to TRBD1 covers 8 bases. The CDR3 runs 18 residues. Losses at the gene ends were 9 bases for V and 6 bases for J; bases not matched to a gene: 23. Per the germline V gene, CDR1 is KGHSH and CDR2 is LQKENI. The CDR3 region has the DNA TGTGCCAGTCGGCCGGCTCGGAAAACAGGGGGACTCGCCGATACGCAGTATTTT. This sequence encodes CASRPARKTGGLADTQYF. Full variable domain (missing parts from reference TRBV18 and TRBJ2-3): NAGVMQNPRHLVRRRGQEARLRCSPMKGHSHVYWYRQLPEEGLKFMVYLQKENIIDESGMPKERFSAEFPKEGPSILRIQQVVRGDSAAYFCASRPARKTGGLADTQYFGPGTRLTVL.

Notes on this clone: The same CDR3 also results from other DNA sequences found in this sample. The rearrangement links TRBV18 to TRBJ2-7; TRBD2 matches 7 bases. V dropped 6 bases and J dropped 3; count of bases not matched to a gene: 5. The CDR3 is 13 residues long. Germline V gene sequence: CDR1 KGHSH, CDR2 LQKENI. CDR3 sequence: CASSPGGSYEQYF. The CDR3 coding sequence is TGTGCCAGCTCGCCGGGAGGCAGCTACGAGCAGTACTTC.

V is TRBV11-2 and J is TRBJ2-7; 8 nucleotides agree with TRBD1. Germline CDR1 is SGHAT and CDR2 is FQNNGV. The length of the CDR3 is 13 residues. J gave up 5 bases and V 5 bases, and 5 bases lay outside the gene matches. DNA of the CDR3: TGTGCCAGCAGCGCGGACAGGGTCCACGAGCAGTACTTC. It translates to CASSADRVHEQYF.

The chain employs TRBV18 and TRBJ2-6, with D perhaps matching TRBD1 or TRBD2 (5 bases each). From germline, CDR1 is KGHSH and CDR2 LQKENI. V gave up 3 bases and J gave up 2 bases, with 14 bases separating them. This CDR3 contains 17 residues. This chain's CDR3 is CASSPRLGGAGANVLTF. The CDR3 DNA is TGTGCCAGCTCACCGAGGCTTGGGGGAGCTGGGGCCAACGTCCTGACTTTC.

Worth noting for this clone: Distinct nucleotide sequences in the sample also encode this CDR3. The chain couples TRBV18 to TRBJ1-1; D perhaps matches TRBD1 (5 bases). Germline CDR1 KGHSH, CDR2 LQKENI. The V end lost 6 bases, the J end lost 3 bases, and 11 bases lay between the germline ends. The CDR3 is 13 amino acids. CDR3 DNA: TGTGCCAGCTCCCGGGGGGGGGACACTGAAGCTTTCTTT. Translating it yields CASSRGGDTEAFF.

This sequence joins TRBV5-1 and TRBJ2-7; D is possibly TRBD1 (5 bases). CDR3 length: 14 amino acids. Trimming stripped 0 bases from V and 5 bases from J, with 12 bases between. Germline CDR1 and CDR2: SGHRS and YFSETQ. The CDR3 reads CASSLGQGNNEQYF. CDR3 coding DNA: TGCGCCAGCAGCTTGGGCCAGGGAAACAACGAGCAGTACTTC.

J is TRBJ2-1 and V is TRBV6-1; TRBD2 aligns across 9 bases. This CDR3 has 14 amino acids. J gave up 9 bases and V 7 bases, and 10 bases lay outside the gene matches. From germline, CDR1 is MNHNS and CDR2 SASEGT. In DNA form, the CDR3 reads TGTGCCAGCAAGCAGGCGGGAGGGCCTGGTGAGCAGTTCTTC. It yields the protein CASKQAGGPGEQFF.

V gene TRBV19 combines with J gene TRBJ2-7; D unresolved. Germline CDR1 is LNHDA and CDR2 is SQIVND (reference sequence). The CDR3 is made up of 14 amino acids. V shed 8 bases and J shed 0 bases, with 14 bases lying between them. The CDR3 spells CASRSGSGSYEQYF. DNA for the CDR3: TGTGCCAGTCGTTCTGGGTCTGGCTCCTACGAGCAGTACTTC.

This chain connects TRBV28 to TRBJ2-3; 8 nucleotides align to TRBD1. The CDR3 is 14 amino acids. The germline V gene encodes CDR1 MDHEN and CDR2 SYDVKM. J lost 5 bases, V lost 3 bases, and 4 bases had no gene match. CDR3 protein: CASSFRGQGDTQYF. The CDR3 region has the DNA TGTGCCAGCAGTTTCAGGGGGCAGGGAGATACGCAGTATTTT.

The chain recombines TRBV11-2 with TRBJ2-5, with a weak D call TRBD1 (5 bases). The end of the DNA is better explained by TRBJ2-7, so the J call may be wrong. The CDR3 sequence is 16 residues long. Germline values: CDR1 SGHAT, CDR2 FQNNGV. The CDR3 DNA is TGTGCCAGCAGCTTAGAGGGGTGGCAGGGTGTCTACGAGCAGTACTTC. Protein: CASSLEGWQGVYEQYF.